The 21 T cell receptor beta chains below all came from one sample that was sequenced in a study of response to subunit inactivated influenza vaccine. One entry per CDR3 protein results from TCRdb running MiXCR on the RT-PCR reads. This table holds over 750,000 distinct CDR3 sequences, over 20% found once. The sequencing used PBMCs from blood, collected 4 to 6 days after vaccination. All receptors derive from a middle-aged man who received an inactivated influenza vaccine.

This clonotype showed up just a few times. The V gene is TRBV20-1, the J gene TRBJ2-3; 10 bases are a match to TRBD2. There are 14 residues in the CDR3. Germline V CDR1 and CDR2: DFQATT, SNEGSKA (reference sequence). V lost 8 bases and J lost 5; bases outside the gene matches: 10. For the CDR3, the DNA is TGCAGTAACATGGTAGCGGGAGGAGGAGATACGCAGTATTTT. Translated, it gives CSNMVAGGGDTQYF.

The chain couples TRBV6-1 to TRBJ2-5; D is undetermined. The CDR3 is 14 residues long. The germline V and J ends were trimmed by 5 bases and 5 bases, with 15 bases remaining between them. Germline V gives CDR1 MNHNS, CDR2 SASEGT. DNA of the CDR3: TGTGCCAGCAGTCAACGTGCTCTGGGGGAGACCCAGTACTTC. Its translation: CASSQRALGETQYF.

This chain links TRBV4-2 with TRBJ2-7; no firm D call. The CDR3 is 13 residues long. Trimming shortened V by 4 bases and J by 5 bases, and 12 bases separated the two germline ends. Germline V gene sequence: CDR1 LGHNA, CDR2 YNFKEQ. CDR3 in amino acids: CASSPPIRHEQYF. In DNA form, the CDR3 reads TGTGCCAGCAGCCCGCCAATTAGGCACGAGCAGTACTTC.

The chain carries TRBV15 and TRBJ2-2; TRBD1 matches 7 bases. Germline loops: CDR1 LNHNV, CDR2 YYDKDF (reference sequence). V lost 2 bases, J lost 7 bases, and 13 bases stayed unmatched. This CDR3 spans 17 amino acids. CDR3 amino acids: CATSRSTGSTSVGELFF. The CDR3 DNA follows: TGTGCCACCAGCAGATCGACAGGGTCCACCTCTGTCGGGGAGCTGTTTTTT.

This clonotype was recorded at least ten times. This chain connects TRBV3-1 to TRBJ2-1; 15 nucleotides agree with TRBD2. Germline lookup yields CDR1 LGHDT and CDR2 YNNKEL (reference sequence). The CDR3 covers 17 residues. V dropped 2 bases and J dropped 6; count of bases not matched to a gene: 5. The chain's CDR3 is CASSQQWTSGRANEQFF. In DNA, the CDR3 is TGTGCCAGCAGCCAACAATGGACTAGCGGGAGGGCCAATGAGCAGTTCTTC.

Of note for this clonotype: One junction end does not reproduce the germline sequence, and a read error may be involved. This chain connects TRBV18 to TRBJ2-2; D gene unclear. Looked up from germline, CDR1 is KGHSH and CDR2 is LQKENI. This CDR3 spans 12 amino acids. CDR3 nucleotides: TGTGCCAGCTCACCATCCTACCCGTCAAATCTTTTT. Translation gives CASSPSYPSNLF.

The chain uses TRBV4-2 and TRBJ2-1; the match to TRBD2 covers 7 bases. The junction had 7 bases not matched to a gene; V was cut back by 4 bases and J by 4 bases. The CDR3 is 15 residues long. CDR1 and CDR2 (germline): LGHNA, YNFKEQ. Here the CDR3 reads CASSRGEGPYNEQFF. CDR3 in DNA: TGTGCCAGCAGCCGGGGGGAGGGCCCTTACAATGAGCAGTTCTTC.

This clonotype has only a few counts. The chain combines TRBV20-1 with TRBJ2-2, with a possible D match to TRBD2 (6 bases). There are 14 residues in the CDR3. Trimming shortened V by 2 bases and J by 2 bases, and 9 bases separated the two germline ends. Germline V gene lookup returns CDR1 DFQATT and CDR2 SNEGSKA (reference sequence). The CDR3 DNA sequence: TGCAGTGCTAGAAGGGGACTTAACACCGGGGAGCTGTTTTTT. Protein: CSARRGLNTGELFF.

J is TRBJ2-7 and V is TRBV7-2; D gene uncertain. V lost 5 bases, J lost 4 bases, and 21 bases lay in between. Germline CDR1 is SGHTA and CDR2 is FQGNSA. The CDR3 covers 16 residues. The CDR3 loop reads CASSLLSGVLAYEQYF. CDR3 in DNA: TGTGCCAGCAGCCTTTTATCTGGCGTCCTCGCGTACGAGCAGTACTTC.

The chain links TRBV4-3 to TRBJ2-7; the D gene is possibly TRBD1 (6 bases). V was cut by 0 bases and J by 0 bases, with 9 bases left in between. This CDR3 has 15 amino acids. Looked up from germline, CDR1 is LGHNA and CDR2 is YSLEER. The CDR3 DNA sequence: TGCGCCAGCAGCCAAGAGCTCAGGGGCTCCTACGAGCAGTACTTC. Amino acids: CASSQELRGSYEQYF.

This clonotype has just one count. This chain connects TRBV5-1 to TRBJ1-5; maybe TRBD1 (5 bases). Trimming took off 2 bases at V and 3 bases at J, with 9 bases between the two ends. Germline V gene data show CDR1 as SGHRS and CDR2 as YFSETQ. The CDR3 extends over 14 amino acids. The CDR3 reads CASSFDSLNQPQHF. The CDR3 nucleotides read TGCGCCAGCAGCTTCGACAGCCTCAATCAGCCCCAGCATTTT.

This clonotype was observed a handful of times. The CDR3 DNA reads TGTGCCAGCTCACCACGCAACGGAAACATTCAGTACTTC. The encoded protein is CASSPRNGNIQYF. The genes are TRBV18 and TRBJ2-4; no clear D gene. The CDR3 contains 13 residues. The V end was cut by 1 base, the J end by 6 bases, with 7 bases between. Germline V gene sequence: CDR1 KGHSH, CDR2 LQKENI.

The chain has TRBV6-5 and TRBJ1-2; D is unclear. The V and J ends lost 5 bases and 7 bases respectively, with 11 bases between them. This CDR3 has 12 amino acids. Germline V gene data show CDR1 as MNHEY and CDR2 as SVGAGI. As DNA, the CDR3 is TGTGCCAGCAGTCCTCCTCAGGTTGGCTACACCTTC. Translated, it gives CASSPPQVGYTF.

This clonotype was seen more than once but under ten times. The chain carries TRBV6-5 and TRBJ1-2; D uncertain. V lost 2 bases and J lost 1, with 5 bases in between. Germline CDR1 is MNHEY and CDR2 is SVGAGI. The CDR3 is 13 residues long. CDR3 in DNA: TGTGCCAGCAGTTACAACAGTAACTATGGCTACACCTTC. It specifies CASSYNSNYGYTF.

The chain carries TRBV5-1 and TRBJ1-1; possibly TRBD1 for D (5 bases). This CDR3 is built from 15 residues. V was pared by 1 base and J by 1 base, with 11 bases between. In germline, CDR1 is SGHRS, CDR2 YFSETQ. The CDR3 loop reads CASSLRGSQNTEAFF. The CDR3 DNA follows: TGCGCCAGCAGCTTGCGGGGGTCCCAGAACACTGAAGCTTTCTTT.

This clonotype occurred many times. The chain employs TRBV7-9 and TRBJ2-7; D gene uncertain. Germline CDR1 SEHNR, CDR2 FQNEAQ (reference sequence). The CDR3 is 13 amino acids. Trimming took off 0 bases at V and 6 bases at J, with 9 bases between the two ends. The CDR3 sequence is CASSLAEGFEQYF. The DNA for the CDR3 is TGTGCCAGCAGCTTAGCGGAAGGGTTCGAGCAGTACTTC.

The CDR3 DNA sequence: TGTGCCAGCAGCCCCCTTCTGACTTTC. Amino acid sequence: CASSPLLTF. V and J are TRBV21-1 and TRBJ2-6; the table's TRBD1 call for D was not verified on the DNA. TRBV21-1 is tagged as a pseudogene. This CDR3 contains 9 residues.

This sequence joins TRBV7-6 and TRBJ2-7; D unclear. Germline CDR1 and CDR2: SGHVS and FNYEAQ. V dropped 2 bases and J dropped 7 bases, with 15 bases sitting between them. This CDR3 is built from 14 residues. This CDR3 is CASSLYGITEEQYF. The CDR3 nucleotides are TGTGCCAGCAGCTTATACGGAATAACAGAGGAGCAGTACTTC.

This clonotype has just one count. The chain recombines TRBV11-2 with TRBJ1-1, with no clear D. V lost 2 bases and J 1 base, leaving 11 bases between the germline ends. This CDR3 is built from 15 residues. CDR1 is SGHAT, CDR2 FQNNGV, per germline. The CDR3 DNA is TGTGCCAGCAGCTTATTAGTCCGGTCGAACACTGAAGCTTTCTTT. Protein product: CASSLLVRSNTEAFF.

CDR3 coding DNA: TGTGCCAGCAGCTTAGGGGCAGGGCCTCAAGAGACCCAGTACTTC. Translating gives CASSLGAGPQETQYF. The chain is built from TRBV11-2 and TRBJ2-5; a possible D gene is TRBD1 (5 bases). This CDR3 region has 15 residues. Between the trimmed V and J ends, which lost 1 base and 2 bases, there was a span of 11 bases. Germline V CDR1 and CDR2: SGHAT, FQNNGV.

The chain is built from TRBV20-1 and TRBJ2-1; perhaps TRBD1 as D (6 bases). This CDR3 region has 14 residues. Looked up from germline, CDR1 is DFQATT and CDR2 is SNEGSKA (reference sequence). The V end was cut by 4 bases, the J end by 0 bases, with 10 bases between. The CDR3 spells CSATTDSSYNEQFF. The CDR3 coding sequence is TGCAGTGCTACTACGGACAGCTCCTACAATGAGCAGTTCTTC.